This T cell receptor (beta chain) came from a study of blood T cell repertoires in COVID-19. At the level of the study: The study drew acute and convalescent COVID-19 samples from the United States, Italy and Spain. T cells, B-cell-depleted T cells, or PBMCs provided the cDNA or gDNA that served as material.

The authors' processing: Amplification from reference gene primers served as the basis for estimated nucleated cell counts. The repertoire was sequenced with immunoSEQ multiplex PCR; TCRdb's copy has only in-frame clones and lacks some. V, J and clone size were drawn from that table, and D and trimming were deduced from the DNA. The table includes fewer than 200,000 clones, just under 85% detected once. With V trimmed by 1 base and J by 5 bases, 12 bases remained unmatched. The CDR3 has 17 residues. In germline, CDR1 is LGHNA, CDR2 YNFKEQ. Sequenced sample: peripheral blood. This chain joins TRBV4-2 and TRBJ1-2; 8 nucleotides agree with TRBD1. The clonotype originates from a man aged 35-49 years who had recovered from COVID-19. The CDR3 loop is CASSQVIFEQGGYGYTF. The CDR3 nucleotides read TGTGCCAGCAGCCAAGTTATATTTGAACAGGGGGGGTATGGCTACACCTTC.